The text below deals with one T cell receptor beta chain. Other nucleotide sequences in the sample specify the same CDR3. Some clones are missing from TCRdb's copy, which holds only in-frame ones; the method was immunoSEQ multiplex PCR. The sample lists about 30,000 clones, roughly 87% occurring once. Germline V lookup: CDR1 LNHDA, CDR2 SQIVND (reference sequence). Trimming took off 3 bases at V and 2 bases at J, with 8 bases between the two ends. CDR3 size: 15 residues. The data were taken from a study of a mutant IDH1 vaccine in newly diagnosed glioma. Described time point: baseline, week 1 (first vaccination visit). As to treatment: pre-vaccination baseline after standard-of-care therapy.

This sequence originates from a man between 25 and 39 years old with glioma. The sequenced sample was PBMCs, obtained from a glioma patient treated with radiotherapy, temozolomide or both. The chain joins TRBV19 to TRBJ2-6; D not certain. In nucleotides, the CDR3 is TGTGCCAGTAGTATTATCAGGACTGGGGCCAACGTCCTGACTTTC. Its protein product is CASSIIRTGANVLTF.